What follows are 31 T cell receptor beta chains derived from one specimen sequenced in a study of blood T cell repertoires in COVID-19. Sequencing used immunoSEQ multiplex PCR; TCRdb keeps in-frame clones, though not all of them. The profile shows 110,000 to 150,000 clones, 85% of them singletons. Specimen: PBMCs or T cells enriched from blood (not recorded which). The origin of the receptors is a woman aged 35 to 49 who had recovered from COVID-19.

The chain joins TRBV7-8 to TRBJ2-2; no clear D. Germline V gene sequence: CDR1 SGHVS, CDR2 FQNEAQ. The V gene lost 4 bases and the J gene lost 0 bases, with 9 bases spanning the gap. The CDR3 is 15 residues long. This CDR3 reads CASSSNNANTGELFF. In DNA form, the CDR3 reads TGTGCCAGCAGCTCTAATAACGCGAACACCGGGGAGCTGTTTTTT.

The J gene is TRBJ1-1, the V gene TRBV9; maybe TRBD1 (5 bases). This CDR3 comprises 15 residues. The V gene's germline CDR1 is SGDLS and CDR2 YYNGEE. The V end lost 1 base, the J end lost 0 bases, and 10 bases lay between the germline ends. CDR3 DNA: TGTGCCAGCAGCGTAAGCCAGGGCTTGAACACTGAAGCTTTCTTT. Its protein product is CASSVSQGLNTEAFF.

Turning to this clone: Germline and junction disagree at one end, which may indicate a read error. V usage is TRBV7-7 and J usage is TRBJ2-2; 8 bases agree with TRBD1. Germline loops: CDR1 SSHAT, CDR2 FNYEAQ (reference sequence). The length of the CDR3 is 17 residues. CDR3 residues: CASSPNPDRGEAGELFF. The CDR3 DNA reads TGTGCTAGCAGCCCCAACCCTGACAGGGGTGAGGCCGGGGAGCTGTTTTTT.

The V gene is TRBV15, the J gene TRBJ2-7; 12 positions match TRBD1. CDR3 length: 13 amino acids. The trim removed 8 bases at V and 6 bases at J, leaving 5 bases unmatched. Germline V lookup: CDR1 LNHNV, CDR2 YYDKDF (reference sequence). CDR3 amino acids: CATGGQGAREQYF. The CDR3 nucleotides read TGTGCCACCGGGGGACAGGGGGCGCGCGAGCAGTACTTC.

J is TRBJ1-1 and V is TRBV7-9; tentatively, D is TRBD1 (6 bases). CDR1 is SEHNR, CDR2 FQNEAQ, per germline (reference sequence). V was trimmed by 4 bases and J by 6 bases, leaving 9 bases between them. The CDR3 loop spans 12 amino acids. Here the CDR3 reads CASSSTGAEAFF. The CDR3 nucleotides read TGTGCCAGCAGCTCGACAGGCGCTGAAGCTTTCTTT.

CDR3: CASSLSWDIYNEQFF. CDR3 in DNA: TGTGCCAGCAGTTTATCTTGGGACATATACAATGAGCAGTTCTTC. The J gene is TRBJ2-1, the V gene TRBV27; TRBD1 might be the D (6 bases). This CDR3 spans 15 amino acids. In germline, CDR1 is MNHEY, CDR2 SMNVEV (reference sequence). Trimming pared 0 bases from V and 4 bases from J, leaving 10 bases between.

A single count supports this clone. The chain is built from TRBV9 and TRBJ2-1, with 7 bases fitting TRBD1. V lost 0 bases to trimming and J lost 4 bases; unmatched junction nucleotides: 4. The CDR3 length is 15 residues. In germline, CDR1 is SGDLS, CDR2 YYNGEE. CDR3: CASSVATGQYNEQFF. For the CDR3, the DNA is TGTGCCAGCAGCGTAGCGACAGGGCAGTACAATGAGCAGTTCTTC.

The chain has TRBV5-1 and TRBJ2-1; weak D call: TRBD2 (6 bases). Germline loops: CDR1 SGHRS, CDR2 YFSETQ. Trimming shortened V by 1 base and J by 1 base, and 18 bases separated the two germline ends. This CDR3 region has 18 residues. CDR3 sequence: CASSLPRAPGGSYNEQFF. As DNA, the CDR3 is TGCGCCAGCAGCTTGCCGCGTGCCCCCGGGGGTTCCTACAATGAGCAGTTCTTC.

V is TRBV9 and J is TRBJ1-2; 10 bases are shared with TRBD1. The CDR3 extends over 14 amino acids. V gave up 7 bases and J gave up 8 bases; unmatched junction bases: 11. The V gene's germline CDR1 is SGDLS and CDR2 YYNGEE. As DNA, the CDR3 is TGTGCCAGCGGCCGGGACAGGGGAGGAGAGGGCTACACCTTC. Amino acid sequence: CASGRDRGGEGYTF.

The chain carries TRBV7-3 and TRBJ2-6; TRBD2 matches 8 bases. This CDR3 region has 17 residues. Germline V gives CDR1 SGHTA, CDR2 FQGTGA. Losses at the gene ends were 5 bases for V and 1 base for J; bases not matched to a gene: 7. The CDR3 nucleotides are TGTGCCAGCAGCGCGAGCGGGAGAGGTTCTGGGGCCAACGTCCTGACTTTC. Translation: CASSASGRGSGANVLTF.

The chain uses TRBV29-1 and TRBJ2-7; TRBD1 matches at 8 bases. This CDR3 spans 14 amino acids. Germline V lookup: CDR1 SQVTM, CDR2 ANQGSEA. Germline trimming cut 6 bases from V and 0 bases from J; bases unmatched to any gene: 7. DNA of the CDR3: TGCAGCGTCGAAACAGGGGGTAGCTCCTACGAGCAGTACTTC. Translated, it gives CSVETGGSSYEQYF.

V and J are TRBV10-3 and TRBJ2-7, with 7 positions matching TRBD2. The CDR3 runs to 14 residues. The V gene's germline CDR1 is ENHRY and CDR2 SYGVKD. V dropped 4 bases and J dropped 6; count of bases not matched to a gene: 9. The CDR3 loop is CAISGTRKVTEQYF. The CDR3 region has the DNA TGTGCCATCAGTGGGACTAGAAAAGTTACCGAGCAGTACTTC.

The chain uses TRBV19 and TRBJ1-1, with 9 bases fitting TRBD1. The CDR3 contains 15 residues. Unmatched junction bases numbered 5, after V lost 5 bases and J lost 1 base. CDR1 is LNHDA, CDR2 SQIVND, per germline (reference sequence). DNA of the CDR3: TGTGCCAGTAGTCCCAGGACAGGGGAGAACACTGAAGCTTTCTTT. Its protein is CASSPRTGENTEAFF.

This chain uses TRBV4-1 with TRBJ1-2; 8 nucleotides agree with TRBD1. Germline CDR1 MGHRA, CDR2 YSYEKL. V trimming: 0 bases; J trimming: 8 bases; junction bases outside the gene matches: 8. The CDR3 runs to 15 residues. Here the CDR3 DNA reads TGCGCCAGCAGCCAAGAGGACAGGGCATCTTGGGGCTACACCTTC. This codes for CASSQEDRASWGYTF.

This clone was seen a handful of times. This rearrangement joins TRBV4-1 to TRBJ2-1; 11 bases match TRBD2. The length of the CDR3 is 16 residues. The germline V gene has CDR1 MGHRA and CDR2 YSYEKL. V shed 5 bases and J 4 bases; nucleotides not matched to a gene: 7. CDR3 protein: CASSGQTSGGYNEQFF. CDR3 in DNA: TGCGCCAGCAGCGGTCAAACTAGCGGGGGATACAATGAGCAGTTCTTC.

V and J are TRBV2 and TRBJ2-1; 7 nucleotides agree with TRBD2. Germline CDR1 reads SNHLY; CDR2 reads FYNNEI. There are 15 residues in the CDR3. The CDR3 DNA sequence: TGTGCGAGGAGATTCCGAGCGGGACCCTACAATGAGCAGTTCTTC. As protein: CARRFRAGPYNEQFF.

This chain links TRBV18 with TRBJ2-1, with TRBD1 matching over 7 bases. This CDR3 has 16 residues. V gave up 3 bases and J gave up 3 bases; unmatched junction bases: 8. The germline V gene has CDR1 KGHSH and CDR2 LQKENI. The CDR3 sequence: CASSPNRGQNYNEQFF. The CDR3 DNA sequence: TGTGCCAGCTCACCGAACCGGGGACAGAACTACAATGAGCAGTTCTTC.

The rearrangement links TRBV7-8 to TRBJ1-5; 7 bases align to TRBD1. The CDR3 loop spans 14 amino acids. CDR1 and CDR2 (germline): SGHVS, FQNEAQ. The V and J ends lost 5 bases and 5 bases, in that order; junction bases with no gene match: 6. The CDR3 loop reads CASSPDRRDQPQHF. In DNA form, the CDR3 reads TGTGCCAGCAGCCCGGACAGGAGGGATCAGCCCCAGCATTTT.

CDR3: CASSPRTGSNTEAFF. Written as DNA, the CDR3 is TGTGCCAGCAGTCCTCGCACAGGGTCGAACACTGAAGCTTTCTTT. This chain uses TRBV11-2 with TRBJ1-1; maybe TRBD1 (6 bases). The germline V gene encodes CDR1 SGHAT and CDR2 FQNNGV. Trimming shortened V by 6 bases and J by 1 base, and 15 bases separated the two germline ends. The CDR3 extends over 15 amino acids. Variable domain in full (rest from reference TRBV11-2 and TRBJ1-1): EAGVAQSPRYKIIEKRQSVAFWCNPISGHATLYWYQQILGQGPKLLIQFQNNGVVDDSQLPKDRFSAERLKGVDSTLKIQPAKLEDSAVYLCASSPRTGSNTEAFFGQGTRLTVV.

The chain employs TRBV7-3 and TRBJ2-3, with 11 nucleotides matching TRBD2. The germline V gene has CDR1 SGHTA and CDR2 FQGTGA. The J segment lost 3 bases and the V segment lost 4 bases, leaving 9 bases of the junction unmatched. The CDR3 length is 17 residues. CDR3 loop: CASSSRLTSGTTDTQYF. CDR3 nucleotides: TGTGCCAGCAGCTCCCGATTGACTAGCGGGACAACAGATACGCAGTATTTT.

The chain joins TRBV6-1 to TRBJ1-6; 8 positions match TRBD1. Germline V gene lookup returns CDR1 MNHNS and CDR2 SASEGT. Losses at the gene ends were 4 bases for V and 9 bases for J; bases not matched to a gene: 17. The CDR3 totals 18 residues. The CDR3 here is CASSVHAGGAGPASPLHF. CDR3 sequence (DNA): TGTGCCAGCAGTGTCCACGCAGGGGGCGCCGGGCCGGCTTCACCCCTCCACTTT.

V gene TRBV7-8 combines with J gene TRBJ1-4, with TRBD1 matching over 7 bases. The trim removed 5 bases at V and 7 bases at J, leaving 7 bases unmatched. Germline V gives CDR1 SGHVS, CDR2 FQNEAQ. The CDR3 has 14 residues. CDR3 sequence reads: CASSQVQGVEKLFF. CDR3 sequence (DNA): TGTGCCAGCAGCCAAGTGCAGGGGGTTGAAAAACTGTTTTTT.

The V call is TRBV19, the J call TRBJ1-2, with D maybe TRBD1 (6 bases). This CDR3 region has 16 residues. Trimming took 6 bases from V and 0 from J, leaving 17 bases between them. Germline assignment: CDR1 LNHDA and CDR2 SQIVND (reference sequence). CDR3 sequence (DNA): TGTGCCAGTAGACGGACAGCCTCATTAGCTAACTATGGCTACACCTTC. The encoded protein is CASRRTASLANYGYTF.

The chain combines TRBV13 with TRBJ2-5; TRBD1 might be the D (7 bases). Per germline, CDR1 PRHDT and CDR2 FYEKMQ (reference sequence). The CDR3 totals 12 residues. Trimming removed 5 bases at V and 5 bases at J, with 9 bases between. Here the CDR3 DNA reads TGTGCCAGCAGCCAGGGGGGCGAGACCCAGTACTTC. Translating it yields CASSQGGETQYF.

DNA of the CDR3: TGTGCCAGCAGCTTCCGAGGGACAGGGGTCCCCGCCGGGGAGCTGTTTTTT. Protein sequence: CASSFRGTGVPAGELFF. The chain is built from TRBV5-6 and TRBJ2-2; TRBD1 matches 10 bases. CDR3 size: 17 residues. V shed 2 bases, J shed 6 bases, and the junction held 10 bases outside the gene matches. CDR1 SGHDT and CDR2 YYEEEE come from the germline V gene.

The chain is built from TRBV5-6 and TRBJ1-6; TRBD1 aligns across 11 bases. Germline V gives CDR1 SGHDT, CDR2 YYEEEE. V trimming: 2 bases; J trimming: 6 bases; junction bases outside the gene matches: 1. This CDR3 contains 15 residues. CDR3 nucleotide sequence: TGTGCCAGCAGCTTCGGGACAGGGGGTAATTCACCCCTCCACTTT. This gives the protein CASSFGTGGNSPLHF.

V usage is TRBV12-5 and J usage is TRBJ1-5; D call uncertain. From germline, CDR1 is LGHNT and CDR2 FRNRAP. CDR3 length: 14 amino acids. V was pared by 6 bases and J by 2 bases, with 11 bases between. CDR3 protein: CASGPEAGNQPQHF. The CDR3 nucleotides read TGTGCTAGTGGGCCTGAGGCGGGCAATCAGCCCCAGCATTTT.

The CDR3 DNA follows: TGCGCCAGCAGCCAGGCAGGGGGCGATTCACCCCTCCACTTT. This translates into CASSQAGGDSPLHF. The chain joins TRBV4-1 to TRBJ1-6; 8 nucleotides agree with TRBD1. Looked up from germline, CDR1 is MGHRA and CDR2 is YSYEKL. After removal of 3 bases from V and 8 bases from J, the junction contained 3 bases not matched to a gene. This CDR3 has 14 amino acids.

The chain recombines TRBV24-1 with TRBJ2-3; TRBD2 matches 11 bases. V was clipped by 4 bases and J by 1 base; unmatched bases: 3. The CDR3 contains 16 residues. Germline V gene lookup returns CDR1 KGHDR and CDR2 SFDVKD. The CDR3 is CATSDPTSGGTDTQYF. DNA for the CDR3: TGTGCCACCAGTGACCCGACTAGCGGGGGCACAGATACGCAGTATTTT.

This chain connects TRBV27 to TRBJ2-2; D perhaps matches TRBD1 (5 bases). This CDR3 is 14 amino acids long. V was trimmed by 6 bases and J by 1 base, leaving 9 bases between them. The germline gives CDR1 MNHEY, CDR2 SMNVEV (reference sequence). The CDR3 DNA sequence: TGTGCCAGCAGGTTAACAGGGAACACCGGGGAGCTGTTTTTT. Translation gives CASRLTGNTGELFF.

This CDR3 is CASSQDRAPYGYTF. The CDR3 nucleotides are TGCGCCAGCAGCCAGGACAGGGCCCCCTATGGCTACACCTTC. This chain connects TRBV5-1 to TRBJ1-2; 8 nucleotides align to TRBD1. Germline assignment: CDR1 SGHRS and CDR2 YFSETQ. CDR3 length equals 14 residues. V trimming: 4 bases; J trimming: 4 bases; junction bases outside the gene matches: 6. The full variable domain, completed using reference TRBV5-1 and TRBJ1-2, is KAGVTQTPRYLIKTRGQQVTLSCSPISGHRSVSWYQQTPGQGLQFLFEYFSETQRNKGNFPGRFSGRQFSNSRSEMNVSTLELGDSALYLCASSQDRAPYGYTFGSGTRLTVV.